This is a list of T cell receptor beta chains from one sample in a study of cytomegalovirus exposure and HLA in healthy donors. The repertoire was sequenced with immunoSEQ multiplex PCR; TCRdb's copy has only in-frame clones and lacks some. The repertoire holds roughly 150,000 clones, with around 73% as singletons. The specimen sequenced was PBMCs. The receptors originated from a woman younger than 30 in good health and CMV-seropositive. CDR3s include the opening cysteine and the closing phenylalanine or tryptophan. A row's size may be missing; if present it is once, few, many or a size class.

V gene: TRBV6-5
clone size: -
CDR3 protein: CASSRTGEDYGYTF

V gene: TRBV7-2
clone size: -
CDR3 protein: CASSSEQGGFYEQYF

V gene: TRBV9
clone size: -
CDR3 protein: CASSVVPDSGEKLFF

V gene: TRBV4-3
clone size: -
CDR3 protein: CASSQEQGNNEQFF

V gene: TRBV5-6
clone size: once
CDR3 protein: CASSQRRTGGYQETQYF

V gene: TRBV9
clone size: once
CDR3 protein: CASSTSGDREQFF

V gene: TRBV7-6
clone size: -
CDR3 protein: CASSLDRVNSPLHF

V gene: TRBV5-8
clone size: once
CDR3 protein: CASSRRDRGLSAEAFF

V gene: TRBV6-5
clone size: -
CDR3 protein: CASSLGPGGSPLHF

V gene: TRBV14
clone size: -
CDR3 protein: CASSQGKGSDGYTF

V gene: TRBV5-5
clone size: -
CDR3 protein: CASSSPGNPNYGYTF

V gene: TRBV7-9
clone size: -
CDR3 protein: CAGSGRDKGNEKLFF

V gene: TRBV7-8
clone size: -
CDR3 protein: CASSPLGGANYGYTF

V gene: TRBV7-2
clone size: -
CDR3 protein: CASSRNPSGGSYEQYF

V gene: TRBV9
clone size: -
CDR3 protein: CASSQTGTGGTEAFF

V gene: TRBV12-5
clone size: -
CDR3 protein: CASGPSGGYGIQYF

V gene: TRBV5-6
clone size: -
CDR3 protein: CASSPLRGNYEQYF